The 16 T cell receptor beta chains given below trace back to one sample, sequenced in a study of response to subunit inactivated influenza vaccine (dated by TCRdb to the late 2010s). Libraries were constructed by RT-PCR. Sequencing took place on an Illumina HiSeq 2500. Clones were called with MiXCR by TCRdb after fastp trimmed the public reads at Q25, and only in-frame beta chains were retained. Identical CDR3 proteins give one entry, which carries the most common genes and DNA. This sample has a few hundred thousand distinct CDR3 sequences in its table, and about 20% of those were observed once. The ten largest account for 10% to 13% of the sample. This sample comprised PBMCs from blood, obtained less than 22 months after vaccination. The receptors were sampled from a man aged 50-75 years who received an inactivated influenza vaccine. Donor details come from another sample of the same person, matched by shared clones.

There are a few counts of this clonotype. The CDR3 DNA reads as TGTGCCAGCAGCTTAGATGCGGGCAGGGCTTTAGTTGGCTACACCTTC. It codes for CASSLDAGRALVGYTF. The chain joins TRBV7-2 to TRBJ1-2, with D possibly being TRBD1 (5 bases). The germline gives CDR1 SGHTA, CDR2 FQGNSA. Trimming pared 1 base from V and 7 bases from J, leaving 19 bases between. This CDR3 is 16 amino acids long.

This chain joins TRBV10-3 and TRBJ2-2, with TRBD1 identical over 9 bases. Trimming took 7 bases from V and 5 from J; bases not matched to a gene: 8. The germline V gene has CDR1 ENHRY and CDR2 SYGVKD. CDR3 length: 15 residues. CDR3: CAITPDRGTTGELFF. CDR3 DNA sequence: TGTGCCATCACCCCGGACAGGGGAACAACCGGGGAGCTGTTTTTT.

There are many counts of this clonotype. The chain joins TRBV7-6 to TRBJ2-6; D not certain. Germline lookup yields CDR1 SGHVS and CDR2 FNYEAQ. V gave up 2 bases and J gave up 2 bases, with 1 base separating them. The CDR3 is 13 residues long. The CDR3 DNA sequence: TGTGCCAGCAGCTTACCTGGGGCCAACGTCCTGACTTTC. Translated: CASSLPGANVLTF.

The chain has TRBV7-2 and TRBJ1-3; D unclear. Per germline, CDR1 SGHTA and CDR2 FQGNSA. Deletions cut 2 bases from V and 8 bases from J, with 10 bases between. There are 13 residues in the CDR3. CDR3 DNA: TGTGCCAGCAGCTTAAACTTCCTCCACACCATATATTTT. Residues: CASSLNFLHTIYF.

The chain recombines TRBV18 with TRBJ2-5; a possible D gene is TRBD1 (5 bases). CDR3 size: 14 residues. Between the trimmed V and J ends, which lost 5 bases and 4 bases, there was a span of 14 bases. Germline CDR1 and CDR2: KGHSH and LQKENI. This CDR3 reads CASSASGFRETQYF. The DNA of the CDR3 is TGTGCCAGCTCAGCGTCAGGGTTTCGAGAGACCCAGTACTTC.

The chain couples TRBV10-3 to TRBJ2-1; 8 bases line up with TRBD2. The germline V gene has CDR1 ENHRY and CDR2 SYGVKD. V was pared by 5 bases and J by 0 bases, with 12 bases of the junction left unmatched. The CDR3 is 18 residues long. The CDR3 DNA sequence: TGTGCCATCAGTCCCGGGACTAGAGGGGGTTTCTCCTACAATGAGCAGTTCTTC. This sequence encodes CAISPGTRGGFSYNEQFF.

The chain joins TRBV2 to TRBJ2-2, with D perhaps given as TRBD1 or TRBD2 (5 bases each). The V gene lost 0 bases and the J gene lost 4 bases, with 12 bases spanning the gap. Germline CDR1 SNHLY, CDR2 FYNNEI. This CDR3 comprises 16 residues. The CDR3 is CASSEAEGLVTGELFF. In nucleotides, the CDR3 is TGTGCCAGCAGTGAAGCTGAGGGGCTCGTCACCGGGGAGCTGTTTTTT.

The chain recombines TRBV15 with TRBJ2-3; the match to TRBD2 covers 7 bases. The ends lost 0 bases at V and 1 base at J; junction bases unmatched: 7. This CDR3 spans 17 amino acids. The germline V gene has CDR1 LNHNV and CDR2 YYDKDF (reference sequence). The CDR3 here is CATSRDVRLAGTDTQYF. The CDR3 coding sequence is TGTGCCACCAGCAGAGATGTTAGGCTAGCGGGCACAGATACGCAGTATTTT.

This clonotype came up many times. The CDR3 nucleotides read TGTGCCAGCAGCGTAGGGACTAGGGACACTGAAGCTTTCTTT. Protein sequence: CASSVGTRDTEAFF. The chain joins TRBV9 to TRBJ1-1; D is ambiguous. The CDR3 covers 14 residues. Trimming cost V 0 bases and J 3 bases, with 9 bases left between them. CDR1 and CDR2 from the germline V gene are SGDLS and YYNGEE.

DNA for the CDR3: TGTGCCAGCAGCCCCCGGGAGGGGGGCGGAAATGAGCAGTTCTTC. Protein product: CASSPREGGGNEQFF. V is TRBV3-1 and J is TRBJ2-1; TRBD2 agrees at 8 bases. The CDR3 is 15 amino acids. Losses at the gene ends were 4 bases for V and 7 bases for J; bases not matched to a gene: 9. The germline gives CDR1 LGHDT, CDR2 YNNKEL (reference sequence).

The table lists this clonotype with a few counts. The chain couples TRBV6-5 to TRBJ2-1, with 12 positions matching TRBD2. In germline, CDR1 is MNHEY, CDR2 SVGAGI. This CDR3 has 16 amino acids. The V and J ends lost 2 bases and 7 bases, in that order; junction bases with no gene match: 6. CDR3 sequence reads: CASSYRRLAGVNEQFF. As DNA, the CDR3 is TGTGCCAGCAGTTACCGTAGACTAGCGGGAGTAAATGAGCAGTTCTTC.

Only a few counts were recorded for this clonotype. The chain joins TRBV12-3 or TRBV12-4 to TRBJ2-7; the D gene is possibly TRBD2 (6 bases). CDR3 size: 13 residues. V was pared by 3 bases and J by 3 bases, with 9 bases between. The DNA for the CDR3 is TGTGCCAGCAGTTTCGGGGGTATCTACGAGCAGTACTTC. Amino acid sequence: CASSFGGIYEQYF.

This clonotype was counted a few times. J is TRBJ2-1 and V is TRBV27, with D unresolved. Trimming stripped 2 bases from V and 3 bases from J, with 14 bases between. CDR1 and CDR2 from the germline V gene are MNHEY and SMNVEV (reference sequence). The CDR3 loop spans 16 amino acids. The CDR3 is CASSLTRRQLYNEQFF. CDR3 nucleotides: TGTGCCAGCAGTTTAACCAGGCGGCAACTCTACAATGAGCAGTTCTTC.

The chain employs TRBV12-3 or TRBV12-4 and TRBJ1-2; D gene ambiguous. Trimming took 8 bases from V and 7 from J, leaving 17 bases between them. This CDR3 has 13 amino acids. This CDR3 is CASVATSGRGYTF. The CDR3 DNA sequence: TGTGCCAGCGTTGCGACCTCAGGTCGTGGCTACACCTTC.

The chain links TRBV6-1 to TRBJ1-3, with 8 bases that match TRBD1. Trimming at V came to 6 bases and at J to 2 bases, leaving 3 bases not matched to a gene. Germline V gene lookup returns CDR1 MNHNS and CDR2 SASEGT. There are 14 residues in the CDR3. The CDR3 loop reads CASRLDRAGNTIYF. The CDR3 DNA sequence: TGTGCCAGCAGGTTGGACAGGGCTGGAAACACCATATATTTT.

This clonotype was counted ten times or more. The chain has TRBV28 and TRBJ1-2, with D tentatively TRBD1 (5 bases). V lost 4 bases, J lost 5 bases, and 17 bases lay in between. CDR1 is MDHEN, CDR2 SYDVKM, per germline. The CDR3 is made up of 15 amino acids. Here the CDR3 reads CASSWEGLTVYGYTF. For the CDR3, the DNA is TGTGCCAGCAGTTGGGAGGGACTTACAGTATATGGCTACACCTTC.